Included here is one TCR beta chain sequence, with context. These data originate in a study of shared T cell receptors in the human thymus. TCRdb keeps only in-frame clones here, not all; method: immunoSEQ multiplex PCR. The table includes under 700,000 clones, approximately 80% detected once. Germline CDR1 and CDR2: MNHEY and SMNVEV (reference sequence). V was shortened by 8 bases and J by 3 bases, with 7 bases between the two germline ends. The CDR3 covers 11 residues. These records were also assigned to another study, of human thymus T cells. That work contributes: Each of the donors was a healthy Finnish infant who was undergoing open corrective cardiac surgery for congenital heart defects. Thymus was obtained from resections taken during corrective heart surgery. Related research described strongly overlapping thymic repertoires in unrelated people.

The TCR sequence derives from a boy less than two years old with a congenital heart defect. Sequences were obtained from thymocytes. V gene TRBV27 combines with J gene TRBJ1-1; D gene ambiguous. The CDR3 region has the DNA TGTGCCAGCGTCAGGCACACTGAAGCTTTCTTT. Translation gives CASVRHTEAFF.